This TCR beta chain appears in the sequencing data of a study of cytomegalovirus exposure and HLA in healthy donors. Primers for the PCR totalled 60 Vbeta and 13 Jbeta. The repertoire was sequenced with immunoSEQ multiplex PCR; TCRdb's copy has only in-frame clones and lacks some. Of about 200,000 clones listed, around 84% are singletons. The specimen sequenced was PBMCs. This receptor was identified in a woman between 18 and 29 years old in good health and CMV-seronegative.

In nucleotides, the CDR3 is TGTGCCAGCAGCTCCCGCGTGGGAGGTTTAGATACGCAGTATTTT. Translating gives CASSSRVGGLDTQYF. V and J are TRBV27 and TRBJ2-3, with D maybe TRBD2 (6 bases). The CDR3 is made up of 15 amino acids. Trimming pared 6 bases from V and 5 bases from J, leaving 18 bases between. Germline CDR1 and CDR2: MNHEY and SMNVEV (reference sequence).